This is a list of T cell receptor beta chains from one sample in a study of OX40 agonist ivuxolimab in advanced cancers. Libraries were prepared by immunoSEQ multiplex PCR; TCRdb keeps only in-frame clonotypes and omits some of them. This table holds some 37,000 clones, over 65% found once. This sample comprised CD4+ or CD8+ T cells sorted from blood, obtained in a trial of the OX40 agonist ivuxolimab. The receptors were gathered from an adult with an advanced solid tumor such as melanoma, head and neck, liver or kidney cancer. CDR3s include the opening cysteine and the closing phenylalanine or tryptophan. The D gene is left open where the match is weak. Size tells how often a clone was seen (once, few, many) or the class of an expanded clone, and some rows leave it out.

CDR3 DNA: TGTGCCAGCAGCCGACAGGCACTCAGTTGTCAGCCCCAGCATTTT
CDR3 protein: CASSRQALSCQPQHF
J gene: TRBJ1-5
CDR3 length: 15
D gene: -
clone size: -
V gene: TRBV21-1

CDR3 DNA: TGTGCCACCAGCACTTCATCTAGAGGTACGAACACTGAAGCTTTCTTT
CDR3 protein: CATSTSSRGTNTEAFF
J gene: TRBJ1-1
CDR3 length: 16
D gene: -
clone size: -
V gene: TRBV15

CDR3 DNA: TGTGCCAGCAGCGTAGCTACTTGGGAAGACTCTGGAAACACCATATATTTT
CDR3 protein: CASSVATWEDSGNTIYF
J gene: TRBJ1-3
CDR3 length: 17
D gene: -
clone size: -
V gene: TRBV9

CDR3 DNA: TGTGCCAGCAGACTGACTAGCGGGGACCTCACAGATACGCAGTATTTT
CDR3 protein: CASRLTSGDLTDTQYF
J gene: TRBJ2-3
CDR3 length: 16
D gene: TRBD2
clone size: -
V gene: TRBV28

CDR3 DNA: TGCAGCGTTGACCGGACCTCACTCGATGAGCAGTTCTTC
CDR3 protein: CSVDRTSLDEQFF
J gene: TRBJ2-1
CDR3 length: 13
D gene: -
clone size: -
V gene: TRBV29-1

CDR3 DNA: TGTGCCAGCAGCGTAGGGGTGGGCTACGAGCAGTACTTC
CDR3 protein: CASSVGVGYEQYF
J gene: TRBJ2-7
CDR3 length: 13
D gene: -
clone size: -
V gene: TRBV9

CDR3 DNA: TGCGCCAGCAGCCCTGACAGGGGGGAATCCTATGGCTACACCTTC
CDR3 protein: CASSPDRGESYGYTF
J gene: TRBJ1-2
CDR3 length: 15
D gene: TRBD1
clone size: once
V gene: TRBV4-3

CDR3 DNA: TGTGCCAGCAGTTACTCGGGCGGTAGTGGGACCCAGTACTTC
CDR3 protein: CASSYSGGSGTQYF
J gene: TRBJ2-5
CDR3 length: 14
D gene: -
clone size: -
V gene: TRBV6-5

CDR3 DNA: TGTGCCAGCAGCGTAGATCCTGACAGGGGGTTCTACAATGAGCAGTTCTTC
CDR3 protein: CASSVDPDRGFYNEQFF
J gene: TRBJ2-1
CDR3 length: 17
D gene: TRBD1
clone size: -
V gene: TRBV9

CDR3 DNA: TGCGCCAGCAGTGACGGTCAGATCAATCAGCCCCAGCATTTT
CDR3 protein: CASSDGQINQPQHF
J gene: TRBJ1-5
CDR3 length: 14
D gene: -
clone size: -
V gene: TRBV10-2

CDR3 DNA: TGCGCCAGCAGCTCACTGAAACTGTTTTTT
CDR3 protein: CASSSLKLFF
J gene: TRBJ1-4
CDR3 length: 10
D gene: -
clone size: -
V gene: TRBV5-1

CDR3 DNA: TGTGCCAGCAGCTTAGCAGTTAGGGCTGGTTCCTACGAGCAGTACTTC
CDR3 protein: CASSLAVRAGSYEQYF
J gene: TRBJ2-7
CDR3 length: 16
D gene: -
clone size: once
V gene: TRBV7-8

CDR3 DNA: TGTGCCAGCAGTTTACCCGACGGTTACTACGAGCAGTACTTC
CDR3 protein: CASSLPDGYYEQYF
J gene: TRBJ2-7
CDR3 length: 14
D gene: -
clone size: -
V gene: TRBV28

CDR3 DNA: TGTGCCAGCAGTTACCACAGGGGGCAAGCTGAAAAACTGTTTTTT
CDR3 protein: CASSYHRGQAEKLFF
J gene: TRBJ1-4
CDR3 length: 15
D gene: TRBD1
clone size: -
V gene: TRBV6-5

CDR3 DNA: TGTGCCAGCAGCCCGCCCGGGACTAGCTACCGAGCGGGAGATACGCAGTATTTT
CDR3 protein: CASSPPGTSYRAGDTQYF
J gene: TRBJ2-3
CDR3 length: 18
D gene: TRBD2
clone size: -
V gene: TRBV28

CDR3 DNA: TGTGCCAGTAGTCCCGGGACCGTATATAGCAATCAGCCCCAGCATTTT
CDR3 protein: CASSPGTVYSNQPQHF
J gene: TRBJ1-5
CDR3 length: 16
D gene: -
clone size: -
V gene: TRBV19

CDR3 DNA: TGTGCCAGCAGCTCCCAGGGAAGTGAGCAGTTCTTC
CDR3 protein: CASSSQGSEQFF
J gene: TRBJ2-1
CDR3 length: 12
D gene: -
clone size: -
V gene: TRBV7-9

CDR3 DNA: TGTGCTAGTGGAGTGGGGACAGGGGCCTACGAGCAGTACTTC
CDR3 protein: CASGVGTGAYEQYF
J gene: TRBJ2-7
CDR3 length: 14
D gene: TRBD1
clone size: once
V gene: TRBV12-5

CDR3 DNA: TGTGCCAGCAGCTCAAGAAGACAGGGGGCCTATGAGCAGTTCTTC
CDR3 protein: CASSSRRQGAYEQFF
J gene: TRBJ2-1
CDR3 length: 15
D gene: TRBD1
clone size: -
V gene: TRBV13

CDR3 DNA: TGTGCCACCAGCAGGGGACAGAAAAACATTCAGTACTTC
CDR3 protein: CATSRGQKNIQYF
J gene: TRBJ2-4
CDR3 length: 13
D gene: TRBD1
clone size: -
V gene: TRBV15

CDR3 DNA: TGTGCCAGCAGTTTATCGACGAACACTGAAGCTTTCTTT
CDR3 protein: CASSLSTNTEAFF
J gene: TRBJ1-1
CDR3 length: 13
D gene: -
clone size: -
V gene: TRBV27

CDR3 DNA: TGTGCCAGCAGTTTATCAACAGGGACAAACTATGGCTACACCTTC
CDR3 protein: CASSLSTGTNYGYTF
J gene: TRBJ1-2
CDR3 length: 15
D gene: -
clone size: -
V gene: TRBV27

CDR3 DNA: TGTGCCAGCAGCCAAGGACAAGCCTACGAGCAGTACTTC
CDR3 protein: CASSQGQAYEQYF
J gene: TRBJ2-7
CDR3 length: 13
D gene: -
clone size: -
V gene: TRBV6-1

CDR3 DNA: TGCGCCAGCAGCCTATACGTTAGCGGGGTCTCCTACAATGAGCAGTTCTTC
CDR3 protein: CASSLYVSGVSYNEQFF
J gene: TRBJ2-1
CDR3 length: 17
D gene: TRBD2
clone size: -
V gene: TRBV4-1

CDR3 DNA: TGTGCCACCAGCAGGGACAGGGAATATAATTCACCCCTCCACTTT
CDR3 protein: CATSRDREYNSPLHF
J gene: TRBJ1-6
CDR3 length: 15
D gene: TRBD1
clone size: many
V gene: TRBV15

CDR3 DNA: TGCGCCAGCAGCCAAGATCCGGCGGGACACTACAATGAAAAACTGTTTTTT
CDR3 protein: CASSQDPAGHYNEKLFF
J gene: TRBJ1-4
CDR3 length: 17
D gene: -
clone size: -
V gene: TRBV4-1

CDR3 DNA: TGTGCCAGCAGCGCCCCACTAGCGGGAGTTGCCTACGAGCAGTACTTC
CDR3 protein: CASSAPLAGVAYEQYF
J gene: TRBJ2-7
CDR3 length: 16
D gene: TRBD2
clone size: -
V gene: TRBV9

CDR3 DNA: TGTGCCAGCAGTCTAAAGACAGGGAACACTGAAGCTTTCTTT
CDR3 protein: CASSLKTGNTEAFF
J gene: TRBJ1-1
CDR3 length: 14
D gene: -
clone size: -
V gene: TRBV27

CDR3 DNA: TGTGCCAGCAGTCCGCCGGGACAGGGGTACCAAGAGACCCAGTACTTC
CDR3 protein: CASSPPGQGYQETQYF
J gene: TRBJ2-5
CDR3 length: 16
D gene: TRBD1
clone size: -
V gene: TRBV28

CDR3 DNA: TGCGCCAGCAGCCAAGATATTGGGGGGGAGAATGAAAAACTGTTTTTT
CDR3 protein: CASSQDIGGENEKLFF
J gene: TRBJ1-4
CDR3 length: 16
D gene: -
clone size: -
V gene: TRBV4-3

CDR3 DNA: TGTGCCAACAGTGCCACATGGAAAAACTACGAGCAGTACTTC
CDR3 protein: CANSATWKNYEQYF
J gene: TRBJ2-7
CDR3 length: 14
D gene: -
clone size: -
V gene: TRBV28

CDR3 DNA: TGTGCCAGCAGTCCCATGAACAGGGGTAATGAAAAACTGTTTTTT
CDR3 protein: CASSPMNRGNEKLFF
J gene: TRBJ1-4
CDR3 length: 15
D gene: TRBD1
clone size: once
V gene: TRBV7-6

CDR3 DNA: TGTGCCAGCAGCCAGTACCTAGTTGGGGTGGAGTACGAGCAGTACTTC
CDR3 protein: CASSQYLVGVEYEQYF
J gene: TRBJ2-7
CDR3 length: 16
D gene: -
clone size: few
V gene: TRBV13

CDR3 DNA: TGTGCCAGCAGTTTAGCTGAGGGAGCTTACAATGAGCAGTTCTTC
CDR3 protein: CASSLAEGAYNEQFF
J gene: TRBJ2-1
CDR3 length: 15
D gene: -
clone size: -
V gene: TRBV27

CDR3 DNA: TGTGCCAGCAGCAGACAGGGGGAGAACACTGAAGCTTTCTTT
CDR3 protein: CASSRQGENTEAFF
J gene: TRBJ1-1
CDR3 length: 14
D gene: TRBD1
clone size: -
V gene: TRBV27

CDR3 DNA: TGCGCCAGCAGCCCCCGTCGGACAGACAATGAGCAGTTCTTC
CDR3 protein: CASSPRRTDNEQFF
J gene: TRBJ2-1
CDR3 length: 14
D gene: -
clone size: -
V gene: TRBV4-1

CDR3 DNA: TGTGCCAGCAGCCCACCCGTGACATGGGAGCAGTACTTC
CDR3 protein: CASSPPVTWEQYF
J gene: TRBJ2-7
CDR3 length: 13
D gene: -
clone size: -
V gene: TRBV7-9

CDR3 DNA: TGTGCCTGGGGAGACGGGGAAGAGACCCAGTACTTC
CDR3 protein: CAWGDGEETQYF
J gene: TRBJ2-5
CDR3 length: 12
D gene: -
clone size: -
V gene: TRBV30

CDR3 DNA: TGTGCCAGCAGCGACCGGGCCACAGGGGGCAATGAGCAGTTCTTC
CDR3 protein: CASSDRATGGNEQFF
J gene: TRBJ2-1
CDR3 length: 15
D gene: TRBD1
clone size: -
V gene: TRBV7-9

CDR3 DNA: TGCGCCAGCAGCCCTGGAGAGGGGGAGGGGCTTGTACCGGGCGAGCAGTACTTC
CDR3 protein: CASSPGEGEGLVPGEQYF
J gene: TRBJ2-7
CDR3 length: 18
D gene: -
clone size: -
V gene: TRBV5-1

CDR3 DNA: TGTGCCAGCAGTTCCCGGGACATTAGAATTCTGAATCAGCCCCAGCATTTT
CDR3 protein: CASSSRDIRILNQPQHF
J gene: TRBJ1-5
CDR3 length: 17
D gene: -
clone size: -
V gene: TRBV5-5

CDR3 DNA: TGTGCCAGCTCCATGGGGGTTAACACTGAAGCTTTCTTT
CDR3 protein: CASSMGVNTEAFF
J gene: TRBJ1-1
CDR3 length: 13
D gene: -
clone size: -
V gene: TRBV6-6

CDR3 DNA: TGTGCCAGCAGCCCGCGGACTAGCGCGAATGAGCAGTTCTTC
CDR3 protein: CASSPRTSANEQFF
J gene: TRBJ2-1
CDR3 length: 14
D gene: TRBD2
clone size: once
V gene: TRBV11-3

CDR3 DNA: TGTGCCATCAGTGAGCCAGACAGGGGGCGGCTTGGTGGTCCCCAAGCTTTCTTT
CDR3 protein: CAISEPDRGRLGGPQAFF
J gene: TRBJ1-1
CDR3 length: 18
D gene: TRBD1
clone size: -
V gene: TRBV10-3

CDR3 DNA: TGTGCCAGCAGTTTAAGCCCCTGGACAGGGGGCTTCTACGAGCAGTACTTC
CDR3 protein: CASSLSPWTGGFYEQYF
J gene: TRBJ2-7
CDR3 length: 17
D gene: TRBD1
clone size: -
V gene: TRBV28

CDR3 DNA: TGTGCCAGCAGCTTGGTTCGCGGGACAGAAAAACAACTCTATGGCTACACCTTC
CDR3 protein: CASSLVRGTEKQLYGYTF
J gene: TRBJ1-2
CDR3 length: 18
D gene: TRBD1
clone size: -
V gene: TRBV5-6

CDR3 DNA: TGTGCCATCAGTACCGGGACAGGGAACACTGAAGCTTTCTTT
CDR3 protein: CAISTGTGNTEAFF
J gene: TRBJ1-1
CDR3 length: 14
D gene: TRBD1
clone size: few
V gene: TRBV10-3

CDR3 DNA: TGTGCCAGCAGCTTAGGTTCTGGGGATGGCTACACCTTC
CDR3 protein: CASSLGSGDGYTF
J gene: TRBJ1-2
CDR3 length: 13
D gene: -
clone size: -
V gene: TRBV7-3

CDR3 DNA: TGTGCCAGCAGTTTTCTTGGGGAGGAGATGACCGGGGAGCTGTTTTTT
CDR3 protein: CASSFLGEEMTGELFF
J gene: TRBJ2-2
CDR3 length: 16
D gene: -
clone size: -
V gene: TRBV27

CDR3 DNA: TGTGCCTGGAGTGTACAACAGGGTGTCGACGAGCAGTACTTC
CDR3 protein: CAWSVQQGVDEQYF
J gene: TRBJ2-7
CDR3 length: 14
D gene: -
clone size: few
V gene: TRBV30

CDR3 DNA: TGTGCCAGCAGTCAGGGACTAGAATTTACAGATACGCAGTATTTT
CDR3 protein: CASSQGLEFTDTQYF
J gene: TRBJ2-3
CDR3 length: 15
D gene: TRBD2
clone size: -
V gene: TRBV28

CDR3 DNA: TGTGCCAGCAGTCCGAACCCTAGCACCTACGAGCAGTACTTC
CDR3 protein: CASSPNPSTYEQYF
J gene: TRBJ2-7
CDR3 length: 14
D gene: -
clone size: -
V gene: TRBV6-6

CDR3 DNA: TGTGCTAGTGGTGACCCCTTAGGAGTCACGAGCTCCTACGAGCAGTACTTC
CDR3 protein: CASGDPLGVTSSYEQYF
J gene: TRBJ2-7
CDR3 length: 17
D gene: -
clone size: -
V gene: TRBV12-5

CDR3 DNA: TGTGCCAGCAGCCGCTCGGGGGGGTACAATGAGCAGTTCTTC
CDR3 protein: CASSRSGGYNEQFF
J gene: TRBJ2-1
CDR3 length: 14
D gene: TRBD2
clone size: -
V gene: TRBV13

CDR3 DNA: TGTACCAGCAGCCAAGAGGTTATGGGTCCAGGGCTTCTCTACGAGCAGTACTTC
CDR3 protein: CTSSQEVMGPGLLYEQYF
J gene: TRBJ2-7
CDR3 length: 18
D gene: -
clone size: -
V gene: TRBV14

CDR3 DNA: TGTGCCAGCAGATTGACAGAACCCTACGAGCAGTACTTC
CDR3 protein: CASRLTEPYEQYF
J gene: TRBJ2-7
CDR3 length: 13
D gene: -
clone size: -
V gene: TRBV2

CDR3 DNA: TGCGCCAGCAGCCATGCCCGGGATAATGAGCAGTTCTTC
CDR3 protein: CASSHARDNEQFF
J gene: TRBJ2-1
CDR3 length: 13
D gene: -
clone size: -
V gene: TRBV4-1

CDR3 DNA: TGTGCCAGTACCGTAGAGTCTGGAAACACCATATATTTT
CDR3 protein: CASTVESGNTIYF
J gene: TRBJ1-3
CDR3 length: 13
D gene: -
clone size: -
V gene: TRBV21-1

CDR3 DNA: TGTGCCAGCAGCCAGGGACAGGGGAACACTGAAGCTTTCTTT
CDR3 protein: CASSQGQGNTEAFF
J gene: TRBJ1-1
CDR3 length: 14
D gene: TRBD1
clone size: once
V gene: TRBV6-5

CDR3 DNA: TGTGCCAGCAGCTTAGGTGCGGGCACTGAAGCTTTCTTT
CDR3 protein: CASSLGAGTEAFF
J gene: TRBJ1-1
CDR3 length: 13
D gene: -
clone size: -
V gene: TRBV7-3